Below, 28 T cell receptor beta chains from the same sample are listed, as sequenced in a study of blood T cells in healthy people across ages. Using a J-beta primer mix together with a sample-barcoded 5' primer, a second PCR was run for roughly 7 to 12 cycles. TCRdb ran MiXCR on the 5' RACE reads and lists one entry per CDR3 protein. The sample has about a million distinct CDR3 sequences, roughly 51% seen once; the top ten hold about 20%. Material for sequencing was blood. The receptor source for this set is a woman between 55 and 75 years old in good health.

V usage is TRBV5-1 and J usage is TRBJ2-5, with D perhaps TRBD1 (6 bases). Trimming pared 3 bases from V and 6 bases from J, leaving 21 bases between. The CDR3 extends over 16 amino acids. Germline assignment: CDR1 SGHRS and CDR2 YFSETQ. The DNA of the CDR3 is TGCGCCAGCAGCTATAATGGGGGCTTAAGGAACCAGACCCAGTACTTC. Its translation: CASSYNGGLRNQTQYF.

This clonotype was recorded a few times. The V and J genes are TRBV20-1 and TRBJ2-2; D not certain. The CDR3 is made up of 12 amino acids. V lost 2 bases, J lost 4 bases, and 5 bases lay in between. Germline loops: CDR1 DFQATT, CDR2 SNEGSKA (reference sequence). The CDR3 nucleotides are TGCAGTGCTAGACATTTCACCGGGGAGCTGTTTTTT. Amino acids: CSARHFTGELFF.

This clonotype was counted a few times. This sequence joins TRBV6-5 and TRBJ2-7; D is possibly TRBD1 or TRBD2 (5 bases each). V was pared by 2 bases and J by 2 bases, with 10 bases between. The CDR3 is made up of 14 amino acids. CDR1 MNHEY and CDR2 SVGAGI come from the germline V gene. The CDR3 loop is CASSYGLGAYEQYF. As DNA, the CDR3 is TGTGCCAGCAGTTACGGGCTGGGGGCCTACGAGCAGTACTTC.

This sequence joins TRBV4-2 and TRBJ2-1; D unclear. This CDR3 has 14 amino acids. The V end was cut by 4 bases, the J end by 5 bases, with 12 bases between. The germline V gene encodes CDR1 LGHNA and CDR2 YNFKEQ. The CDR3, as DNA: TGTGCCAGCAGCCCCCGTCCCCGGAACAATGAGCAGTTCTTC. Amino acids: CASSPRPRNNEQFF.

The rearrangement joins TRBV7-9 to TRBJ2-3, with 8 bases identical to TRBD2. The CDR3 runs to 17 residues. The V segment lost 5 bases and the J segment 1 base; nucleotides outside the gene matches: 11. From germline, CDR1 is SEHNR and CDR2 FQNEAQ (reference sequence). In DNA form, the CDR3 reads TGTGCCAGCAGCGTCCGATTTAGCGGGAAGGGCACAGATACGCAGTATTTT. Amino acid sequence: CASSVRFSGKGTDTQYF.

This clonotype appeared many times. The chain employs TRBV5-1 and TRBJ2-1, with D tentatively TRBD1 (6 bases). The CDR3 length is 13 residues. Trimming took off 4 bases at V and 8 bases at J, with 13 bases between the two ends. The germline gives CDR1 SGHRS, CDR2 YFSETQ. In nucleotides, the CDR3 is TGCGCCAGCAGCGTGTACAGGGCAGATGAGCAGTTCTTC. This translates into CASSVYRADEQFF. The whole variable domain, filled in from reference TRBV5-1 and TRBJ2-1, reads KAGVTQTPRYLIKTRGQQVTLSCSPISGHRSVSWYQQTPGQGLQFLFEYFSETQRNKGNFPGRFSGRQFSNSRSEMNVSTLELGDSALYLCASSVYRADEQFFGPGTRLTVL.

The rearrangement uses TRBV10-3 and TRBJ2-6, with TRBD2 matching 7 bases. The CDR3 covers 13 residues. The germline gives CDR1 ENHRY, CDR2 SYGVKD. V shed 9 bases and J 1 base; nucleotides not matched to a gene: 0. The CDR3: CAISGSGANVLTF. CDR3 in DNA: TGTGCCATTAGCGGGTCTGGGGCCAACGTCCTGACTTTC.

The rearrangement links TRBV7-3 to TRBJ2-1, with 13 bases matching TRBD2. The assigned J gene may be wrong: the sequence end matches TRBJ2-7 better. The CDR3 runs to 15 residues. Germline values: CDR1 SGHTA, CDR2 FQGTGA. The CDR3 coding sequence is TGTGCCAGCAGCCCGGGACTAGCGGGAATCTCTGAGCAGTACTTC. Amino acids: CASSPGLAGISEQYF.

The rearrangement links TRBV5-1 to TRBJ2-3; TRBD2 matches at 11 bases. There are 16 residues in the CDR3. The J segment lost 6 bases and the V segment lost 1 base, leaving 7 bases of the junction unmatched. Germline lookup yields CDR1 SGHRS and CDR2 YFSETQ. CDR3 sequence: CASSLCTSGRADTQYF. DNA for the CDR3: TGCGCCAGCAGCTTGTGTACTAGCGGGAGAGCTGATACGCAGTATTTT.

This clonotype was recorded a few times. This chain joins TRBV5-5 and TRBJ1-1; D gene uncertain. Looked up from germline, CDR1 is SGHKS and CDR2 is YYEKEE (reference sequence). With 0 bases removed from V and 1 base from J, the gap between germline ends came to 7 bases. The CDR3 is 14 amino acids. CDR3 loop: CASSLGLQNTEAFF. The CDR3 DNA sequence: TGTGCCAGCAGCTTGGGACTGCAGAACACTGAAGCTTTCTTT.

V gene TRBV28 combines with J gene TRBJ2-7; D is unresolved. Germline loops: CDR1 MDHEN, CDR2 SYDVKM. V gave up 6 bases and J gave up 5 bases, with 11 bases separating them. The CDR3 is 12 amino acids. In nucleotides, the CDR3 is TGTGCCAGCAGCCTCCGTCCCCACGAGCAGTACTTC. Translating it yields CASSLRPHEQYF.

Only one count was recorded for this clonotype. The chain couples TRBV18 to TRBJ2-7, with D perhaps assigned TRBD1 or TRBD2 (5 bases each). The CDR3 loop spans 14 amino acids. The germline gives CDR1 KGHSH, CDR2 LQKENI. The V gene lost 4 bases and the J gene lost 0 bases, with 10 bases spanning the gap. Written as DNA, the CDR3 is TGTGCCAGCTCACGGGACCAGAGCTCCTACGAGCAGTACTTC. Its translation: CASSRDQSSYEQYF.

The CDR3 spells CSVDWTGDEKLFF. DNA of the CDR3: TGCAGCGTTGACTGGACAGGGGATGAAAAACTGTTTTTT. The chain couples TRBV29-1 to TRBJ1-4; 9 bases fit TRBD1. Germline CDR1 SQVTM, CDR2 ANQGSEA. V shed 3 bases and J 6 bases; nucleotides not matched to a gene: 2. The CDR3 covers 13 residues.

The V call is TRBV2, the J call TRBJ1-4, with D uncertain. This CDR3 is 17 amino acids long. Per the germline V gene, CDR1 is SNHLY and CDR2 is FYNNEI. Trimming stripped 5 bases from V and 3 bases from J, with 19 bases between. As DNA, the CDR3 is TGTGCCAGCAGTAAATACGGCGATCGGGTGCCTAATGAAAAACTGTTTTTT. Translated: CASSKYGDRVPNEKLFF.

The chain uses TRBV10-3 and TRBJ2-7; tentatively, D is TRBD1 (5 bases). Per the germline V gene, CDR1 is ENHRY and CDR2 is SYGVKD. The CDR3 consists of 15 residues. With 4 bases removed from V and 0 bases from J, the gap between germline ends came to 13 bases. CDR3 nucleotide sequence: TGTGCCATCAGTGTAGGTGGGCAGGGCTCCTACGAGCAGTACTTC. Residues: CAISVGGQGSYEQYF.

Worth noting for this clonotype: This may be a read error: a much more frequent sequence differs by one nucleotide. The chain recombines TRBV7-9 with TRBJ1-1; 8 bases fit TRBD1. Per germline, CDR1 SEHNR and CDR2 FQNEAQ (reference sequence). Trimming took 2 bases from V and 0 from J; bases not matched to a gene: 14. This CDR3 comprises 19 residues. In DNA, the CDR3 is TGTGCCAGCAGCTTACCGAAGGGACAGGCAAACTGCATGAACACTGAAGCTTTCTTT. It codes for CASSLPKGQANCMNTEAFF.

This sequence joins TRBV12-3 or TRBV12-4 and TRBJ2-5, with 12 positions matching TRBD2. This CDR3 contains 17 residues. The V gene end was trimmed by 1 base and the J gene end by 2 bases; junction bases not matched to a gene: 5. The CDR3 region is CASSLDRLAGGQETQYF. CDR3 coding DNA: TGTGCCAGCAGTTTAGATAGGCTAGCGGGAGGGCAAGAGACCCAGTACTTC.

The rearrangement joins TRBV4-1 to TRBJ2-4; a possible D gene is TRBD2 (6 bases). The germline V and J ends were trimmed by 3 bases and 3 bases, with 18 bases remaining between them. Per germline, CDR1 MGHRA and CDR2 YSYEKL. The CDR3 sequence is 17 residues long. The chain's CDR3 is CASSHVTRRGGKNIQYF. As DNA, the CDR3 is TGCGCCAGCAGCCACGTAACACGGAGGGGTGGCAAAAACATTCAGTACTTC.

This clonotype showed up just once. The chain recombines TRBV5-1 with TRBJ2-1; D is perhaps TRBD1 or TRBD2 (7 bases each). The CDR3 sequence is 13 residues long. CDR1 is SGHRS, CDR2 YFSETQ, per germline. V was cut by 10 bases and J by 5 bases, with 16 bases left in between. The CDR3 DNA follows: TGCGCCGGGGAGGGACAGCCTAACAATGAGCAGTTCTTC. It encodes CAGEGQPNNEQFF.

This sequence joins TRBV6-6 and TRBJ2-1; 8 nucleotides agree with TRBD2. The CDR3 is 15 amino acids. V dropped 6 bases and J dropped 6; count of bases not matched to a gene: 10. Germline V gene data show CDR1 as MNHNY and CDR2 as SVGAGI (reference sequence). CDR3 in DNA: TGTGCCAGCAGCATAACTAGCGGAAACCCCAATGAGCAGTTCTTC. Its translation is CASSITSGNPNEQFF.

The chain combines TRBV29-1 with TRBJ1-4; no clear D gene. Per germline, CDR1 SQVTM and CDR2 ANQGSEA. The CDR3 totals 15 residues. The germline V and J ends were trimmed by 7 bases and 8 bases, with 23 bases remaining between them. CDR3 in amino acids: CSARSGVSGHEKLFF. The CDR3 DNA follows: TGCAGCGCCCGCTCTGGGGTCTCGGGTCACGAAAAACTGTTTTTT.

The rearrangement uses TRBV5-1 and TRBJ2-1; perhaps TRBD2 as D (6 bases). V lost 3 bases to trimming and J lost 7 bases, with 14 bases between them. CDR1 SGHRS and CDR2 YFSETQ come from the germline V gene. The CDR3 is 14 residues long. The CDR3 nucleotides read TGCGCCAGCAGCTACCCGGGAGATGCAAATGAGCAGTTCTTC. Translated, it gives CASSYPGDANEQFF. Filled out from reference TRBV5-1 and TRBJ2-1, the complete variable domain reads KAGVTQTPRYLIKTRGQQVTLSCSPISGHRSVSWYQQTPGQGLQFLFEYFSETQRNKGNFPGRFSGRQFSNSRSEMNVSTLELGDSALYLCASSYPGDANEQFFGPGTRLTVL.

This clonotype occurred a few times. As DNA, the CDR3 is TGTGCCAGCAGTCGTGGGGCCTCTGGGGCCAACGTCCTGACTTTC. Amino acids: CASSRGASGANVLTF. The chain has TRBV12-3 or TRBV12-4 and TRBJ2-6; TRBD1 might be the D (5 bases). V lost 5 bases, J lost 0 bases, and 8 bases lay in between. The CDR3 contains 15 residues.

The chain combines TRBV10-3 with TRBJ2-3; D uncertain. The ends were cut back, 7 bases at V and 5 bases at J, with 19 bases in the middle. The CDR3 sequence is 15 residues long. Germline CDR1 reads ENHRY; CDR2 reads SYGVKD. CDR3 coding DNA: TGTGCCATCAAGGAAAGCCCCAGGAGCCAAGATACGCAGTATTTT. Translation: CAIKESPRSQDTQYF.

The table lists this clonotype with a few counts. V gene TRBV20-1 combines with J gene TRBJ2-3; D is uncertain. This CDR3 spans 14 amino acids. V lost 1 base and J lost 0, with 8 bases in between. Germline CDR1 reads DFQATT; CDR2 reads SNEGSKA (reference sequence). CDR3 sequence (DNA): TGCAGTGCTAGAGGGTTCGCTAGCACAGATACGCAGTATTTT. It codes for CSARGFASTDTQYF.

This clonotype was counted between two and nine times. The V gene is TRBV24-1, the J gene TRBJ2-5; D uncertain. There are 14 residues in the CDR3. The germline V gene has CDR1 KGHDR and CDR2 SFDVKD. Trimming took off 1 base at V and 0 bases at J, with 5 bases between the two ends. CDR3 bases: TGTGCCACCAGTGATTTCAGGCACCAAGAGACCCAGTACTTC. It yields the protein CATSDFRHQETQYF.

The gene calls are TRBV28 and TRBJ2-5; 8 bases agree with TRBD2. This CDR3 is built from 13 residues. Germline V gene lookup returns CDR1 MDHEN and CDR2 SYDVKM. After removal of 6 bases from V and 11 bases from J, the junction contained 11 bases not matched to a gene. The CDR3 spells CASRDSGDNEQYF. The CDR3 DNA sequence: TGTGCCAGCAGGGATAGCGGGGACAATGAGCAGTACTTC.

The table lists this clonotype with a few counts. The chain joins TRBV7-9 to TRBJ2-3; 7 bases map to TRBD2. The CDR3 has 15 residues. The germline V gene encodes CDR1 SEHNR and CDR2 FQNEAQ (reference sequence). V lost 7 bases and J lost 5; bases outside the gene matches: 12. In DNA, the CDR3 is TGTGCCAGCATCCTTTCCGGGAGGTCGGGAGATACGCAGTATTTT. Translation gives CASILSGRSGDTQYF.